These T cell receptor beta chains were read from a single sample in a study of T cells in Graves' hyperthyroidism and ophthalmopathy. TCRdb used MiXCR to reprocess the multiplex PCR reads, holding one entry per CDR3 protein. Here the sample spans 90,000 to 120,000 distinct CDR3 sequences, about 16% being singletons. The sample consisted of blood. The receptors stem from a woman aged 45-59 years with Graves' hyperthyroidism. Each CDR3 is given with its conserved first and last residue. A D gene is named only where the DNA matches it firmly. Rows may omit the clone size; those that give it use once, few, many or a size class.

>TRBJ2-3|TRBV27|NA|NA
CASSFGLSTDTQYF
TGTGCCAGCAGTTTCGGACTGAGCACAGATACGCAGTATTTT
>TRBJ2-1|TRBV3-1|many|TRBD2
CASSSPASGRKYEQFF
TGTGCCAGCAGCTCTCCGGCTAGCGGGAGGAAGTATGAGCAGTTCTTC
>TRBJ2-1|TRBV9|many|TRBD2
CASSVAGGGNAGGNEQFF
TGTGCCAGCAGCGTAGCGGGGGGGGGAAATGCGGGGGGTAATGAGCAGTTCTTC
>TRBJ2-1|TRBV2|many|NA
CASTFYNEQFF
TGTGCCAGCACCTTCTACAATGAGCAGTTCTTC
>TRBJ2-1|TRBV19|many|TRBD2
CASSTTSGGYNEQFF
TGTGCCAGTAGTACGACTAGCGGGGGCTACAATGAGCAGTTCTTC
>TRBJ1-2|TRBV7-9|many|NA
CASSLLFGGGFGYGYTF
TGTGCCAGCAGCCTCCTATTTGGGGGGGGCTTTGGCTATGGCTACACCTTC
>TRBJ1-6|TRBV28|NA|NA
CASSLGPGVGSPLHF
TGTGCCAGCAGTTTAGGACCGGGGGTTGGATCACCCCTCCACTTT
>TRBJ2-7|TRBV7-9|many|NA
CASSLGLQFDEQYF
TGTGCCAGCAGCCTCGGGCTTCAGTTCGACGAGCAGTACTTC
>TRBJ2-1|TRBV5-1|NA|NA
CASSFAETSHYNEQFF
TGCGCCAGCAGCTTTGCAGAGACTTCACACTACAATGAGCAGTTCTTC
>TRBJ2-3|TRBV12-3/TRBV12-4|many|NA
CASFPDGTEATDTQYF
TGTGCCAGCTTTCCCGACGGAACGGAGGCCACAGATACGCAGTATTTT
>TRBJ1-4|TRBV20-1|many|NA
CSARLEKLFF
TGCAGTGCTAGGCTTGAAAAACTGTTTTTT
>TRBJ1-1|TRBV10-3|many|NA
CAIREQEVLGAEAFF
TGTGCCATCAGAGAGCAGGAGGTTTTGGGCGCTGAAGCTTTCTTT
>TRBJ2-7|TRBV5-1|few|NA
CASRQAGGYEQYF
TGCGCCAGCAGACAGGCAGGCGGATACGAGCAGTACTTC
>TRBJ2-5|TRBV5-1|many|NA
CASSLEGYQETQYF
TGCGCCAGCAGCTTGGAAGGGTACCAAGAGACCCAGTACTTC
>TRBJ2-7|TRBV6-1|few|TRBD2
CASSSTGLAGDEQYF
TGTGCCAGCAGTTCCACGGGACTAGCGGGAGACGAGCAGTACTTC
>TRBJ2-3|TRBV19|many|TRBD1
CASSTDRETDTQYF
TGTGCCAGTAGTACCGACAGGGAAACAGATACGCAGTATTTT
>TRBJ2-3|TRBV24-1|many|NA
CATSSAPTDTQYF
TGTGCCACCTCTAGCGCTCCGACGGATACGCAGTATTTT
>TRBJ2-3|TRBV28|NA|TRBD2
CASSLGGASSTDTQYF
TGTGCCAGCAGCCTCGGGGGGGCCTCTAGCACAGATACGCAGTATTTT
>TRBJ1-2|TRBV27|many|TRBD1
CASSLLPGQGAVGYTF
TGTGCCAGCAGTTTATTACCGGGACAGGGGGCGGTTGGCTACACCTTC
>TRBJ2-5|TRBV2|many|NA
CASSAARSETQYF
TGTGCCAGCAGTGCGGCTAGGTCGGAGACCCAGTACTTC
>TRBJ2-1|TRBV7-9|many|NA
CASSLRFLGDEQFF
TGTGCCAGCAGCCTCCGGTTCCTAGGGGATGAGCAGTTCTTC
>TRBJ2-1|TRBV7-6|NA|NA
CASSLGGKGASGEQFF
TGTGCCAGCAGCTTAGGAGGTAAAGGGGCCAGCGGTGAGCAGTTCTTC
>TRBJ1-4|TRBV3-1|NA|TRBD1
CASSPQGQEGKLFF
TGTGCCAGCAGCCCCCAGGGACAGGAGGGAAAACTGTTTTTT
>TRBJ2-7|TRBV29-1|many|TRBD2
CSVVAGGRRAYEQYF
TGCAGCGTTGTAGCGGGAGGCCGCCGGGCCTACGAGCAGTACTTC
>TRBJ2-2|TRBV5-1|many|NA
CASSLSGQNTGELFF
TGCGCCAGCAGCTTGTCGGGACAGAACACCGGGGAGCTGTTTTTT
>TRBJ1-6|TRBV28|many|NA
CASNRLNNSPLHF
TGTGCCAGCAACAGGCTGAATAACTCACCCCTCCACTTT
>TRBJ2-7|TRBV11-1|many|NA
CASSLALWAGAHEQYF
TGTGCCAGCAGCTTAGCGCTATGGGCAGGGGCTCACGAGCAGTACTTC
>TRBJ2-1|TRBV28|many|NA
CASSFREKEFF
TGTGCCAGCAGTTTTCGGGAGAAGGAGTTCTTC
>TRBJ1-1|TRBV18|many|NA
CASSHLGDTEAFF
TGTGCCAGCTCGCACCTCGGGGACACTGAAGCTTTCTTT
>TRBJ2-1|TRBV19|NA|TRBD1
CASSPGQGLDNEQFF
TGTGCCAGTAGTCCCGGACAGGGGCTAGACAATGAGCAGTTCTTC
>TRBJ1-1|TRBV10-3|many|NA
CAISESAGPNTEAFF
TGTGCCATCAGTGAGTCGGCAGGGCCCAATACGGAAGCTTTCTTT
>TRBJ1-2|TRBV11-2|many|TRBD1
CASSLGRRRTGVAGYTF
TGTGCCAGCAGCTTAGGACGCAGGAGGACAGGAGTCGCTGGCTACACCTTC
>TRBJ2-7|TRBV13|many|NA
CASRSSTGVTEQYF
TGTGCCAGCAGATCTAGCACTGGGGTGACCGAGCAGTACTTC
>TRBJ2-7|TRBV5-1|NA|TRBD2
CASSLGLAGGTHEQYF
TGCGCCAGCAGCTTGGGACTAGCGGGCGGGACCCACGAGCAGTACTTC
>TRBJ2-1|TRBV11-2|NA|TRBD2
CASSLDRLAVGSYNEQFF
TGTGCCAGCAGCTTAGATCGGCTAGCGGTAGGCTCCTACAATGAGCAGTTCTTC
>TRBJ2-5|TRBV12-3/TRBV12-4|many|NA
CASTSDPVETQYF
TGTGCCAGCACCTCGGACCCGGTAGAGACCCAGTACTTC
>TRBJ1-1|TRBV20-1|many|TRBD1
CSATWGTENTEAFF
TGCAGTGCCACGTGGGGGACAGAGAACACTGAAGCTTTCTTT
>TRBJ2-2|TRBV2|many|NA
CASSVAGPDTGELFF
TGTGCCAGCAGTGTGGCGGGACCAGACACCGGGGAGCTGTTTTTT
>TRBJ2-1|TRBV5-6|few|NA
CASSLGDPYNEQFF
TGTGCCAGCAGCTTAGGGGACCCCTACAATGAGCAGTTCTTC
>TRBJ2-2|TRBV7-3|many|TRBD1
CASSPGTGNTGELFF
TGTGCCAGCAGTCCCGGGACAGGGAACACCGGGGAGCTGTTTTTT
>TRBJ2-3|TRBV30|many|TRBD2
CAWSVLGSGSLNTQYF
TGTGCCTGGAGTGTACTCGGTAGCGGGAGTTTGAATACGCAGTATTTT
>TRBJ2-5|TRBV5-1|many|NA
CASSSGVVETQYF
TGCGCCAGCAGCTCAGGGGTAGTTGAGACCCAGTACTTC
>TRBJ2-1|TRBV30|many|NA
CAWSGDTYSYNEQFF
TGTGCCTGGTCGGGGGACACCTACTCCTACAATGAGCAGTTCTTC
>TRBJ2-1|TRBV5-1|many|NA
CASSLEPGGLDEQFF
TGCGCCAGCAGCTTGGAGCCTGGAGGGTTGGATGAGCAGTTCTTC
>TRBJ1-5|TRBV20-1|many|NA
CSAPSFGQIYSNQPQHF
TGCAGTGCTCCCAGTTTTGGACAGATTTATAGCAATCAGCCCCAGCATTTT
>TRBJ2-5|TRBV5-1|many|NA
CASSEADSQETQYF
TGCGCCAGCAGCGAGGCGGATTCTCAAGAGACCCAGTACTTC
>TRBJ1-5|TRBV30|many|TRBD1
CAWSGQGVQPQHF
TGTGCCTGGAGTGGGCAGGGGGTTCAGCCCCAGCATTTT
>TRBJ2-5|TRBV11-2|few|NA
CASSLAWAPGETQYF
TGTGCCAGCAGCTTAGCATGGGCCCCGGGAGAGACCCAGTACTTC
>TRBJ2-7|TRBV7-3|NA|NA
CASSRQKGYEQYF
TGTGCCAGCAGCCGACAGAAAGGCTACGAGCAGTACTTC